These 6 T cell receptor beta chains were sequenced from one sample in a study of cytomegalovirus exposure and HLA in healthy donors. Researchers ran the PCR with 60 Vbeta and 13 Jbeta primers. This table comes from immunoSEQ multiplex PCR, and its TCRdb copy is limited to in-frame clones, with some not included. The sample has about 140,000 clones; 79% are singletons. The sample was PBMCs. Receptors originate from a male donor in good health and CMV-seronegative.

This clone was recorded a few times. CDR3 nucleotides: TGCGCCAGCAGCCAAGATTGGGGCGGCAATCAGCCCCAGCATTTT. Its translation: CASSQDWGGNQPQHF. V gene TRBV4-3 combines with J gene TRBJ1-5; possibly TRBD1 for D (5 bases). The V end lost 0 bases, the J end lost 2 bases, and 8 bases lay between the germline ends. This CDR3 is built from 15 residues. Germline CDR1 and CDR2: LGHNA and YSLEER.

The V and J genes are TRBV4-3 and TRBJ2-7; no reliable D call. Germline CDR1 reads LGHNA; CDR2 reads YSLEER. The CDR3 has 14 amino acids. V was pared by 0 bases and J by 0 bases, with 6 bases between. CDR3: CASSQDRASYEQYF. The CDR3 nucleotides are TGCGCCAGCAGCCAAGATCGAGCCTCCTACGAGCAGTACTTC.

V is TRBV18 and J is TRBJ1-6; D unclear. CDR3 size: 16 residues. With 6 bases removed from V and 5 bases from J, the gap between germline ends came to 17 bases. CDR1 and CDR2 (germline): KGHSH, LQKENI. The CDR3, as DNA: TGTGCCAGCTCCTCAACCACTAGCCCGGATAATTCACCCCTCCACTTT. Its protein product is CASSSTTSPDNSPLHF.

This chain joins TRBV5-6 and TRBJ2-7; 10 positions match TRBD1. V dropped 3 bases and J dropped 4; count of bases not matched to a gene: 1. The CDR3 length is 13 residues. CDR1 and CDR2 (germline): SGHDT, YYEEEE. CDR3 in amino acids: CASSSDRGYEQYF. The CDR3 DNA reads TGTGCCAGCAGCTCGGACAGGGGGTACGAGCAGTACTTC. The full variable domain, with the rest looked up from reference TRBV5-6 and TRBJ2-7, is DAGVTQSPTHLIKTRGQQVTLRCSPKSGHDTVSWYQQALGQGPQFIFQYYEEEERQRGNFPDRFSGHQFPNYSSELNVNALLLGDSALYLCASSSDRGYEQYFGPGTRLTVT.

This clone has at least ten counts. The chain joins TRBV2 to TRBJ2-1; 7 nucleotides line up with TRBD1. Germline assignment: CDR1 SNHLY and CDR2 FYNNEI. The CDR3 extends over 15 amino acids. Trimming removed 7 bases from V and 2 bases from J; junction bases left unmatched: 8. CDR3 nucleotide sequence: TGTGCCAGCACCAAGGGGGCGGATACCTACAATGAGCAGTTCTTC. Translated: CASTKGADTYNEQFF.

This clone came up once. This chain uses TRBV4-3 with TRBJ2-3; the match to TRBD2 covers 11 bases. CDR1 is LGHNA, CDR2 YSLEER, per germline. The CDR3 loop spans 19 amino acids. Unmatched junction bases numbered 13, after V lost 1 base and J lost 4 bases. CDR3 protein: CASSQASLPLAGGSDTQYF. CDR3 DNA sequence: TGCGCCAGCAGCCAAGCCTCCCTGCCTTTAGCGGGGGGGTCAGATACGCAGTATTTT.